This T cell receptor (beta chain) was documented in a study of cytomegalovirus exposure and HLA in healthy donors. In germline, CDR1 is MNHNY, CDR2 SVGAGI (reference sequence). The V and J ends lost 8 bases and 4 bases, in that order; junction bases with no gene match: 12. This CDR3 contains 16 residues. Only a few counts were recorded for this clone. The PCR ran on 60 Vbeta and 13 Jbeta primers. TCRdb's table, derived via immunoSEQ multiplex PCR, lists solely in-frame clones and lacks some. In the table there are fewer than 200,000 clones, roughly an eighth of which are singletons. The rearrangement joins TRBV6-6 to TRBJ2-3; 10 positions match TRBD2. Sequencing was performed on PBMCs. The clonotype comes from a man aged 45-65 years in good health and CMV-seropositive. CDR3 protein: CASSPNTAGGPDTQYF. CDR3 sequence (DNA): TGTGCCAGCTCCCCGAATACAGCGGGGGGGCCAGATACGCAGTATTTT.